These 21 T cell receptor beta chains came from one sample sequenced in a study of T-cell memory formation after mild COVID-19. One entry per CDR3 protein results from TCRdb running MiXCR on the 5' RACE reads. The sample shows more than 250,000 distinct CDR3 sequences, approximately 16% of them seen only once. Sequencing input: PBMCs or a T cell subset sorted from them (not recorded which). These receptors originate from a young man who had mild COVID-19 (a few samples of this study predate the infection). Cell type and time point are not known.

This chain connects TRBV4-3 to TRBJ2-5; the match to TRBD1 covers 8 bases. This CDR3 region has 16 residues. Germline lookup yields CDR1 LGHNA and CDR2 YSLEER. Trimming cost V 0 bases and J 4 bases; bases outside gene matches: 7. CDR3 coding DNA: TGCGCCAGCAGCCAAGATCGACAGGGGAGCGGAGAGACCCAGTACTTC. Protein product: CASSQDRQGSGETQYF.

The rearrangement links TRBV6-2 or TRBV6-3 to TRBJ2-2; possibly TRBD2 for D (6 bases). Trimming shortened V by 6 bases and J by 4 bases, and 9 bases separated the two germline ends. Looked up from germline, CDR1 is MNHEY and CDR2 is SVGEGT. This CDR3 is 13 amino acids long. CDR3: CASRGLRTGELFF. The CDR3, as DNA: TGTGCCAGCAGGGGACTCCGCACCGGGGAGCTGTTTTTT.

In its sample, this clonotype was seen many times. This chain links TRBV7-2 with TRBJ1-2; D is possibly TRBD1 (6 bases). The CDR3 is 14 amino acids. The ends were cut back, 0 bases at V and 7 bases at J, with 12 bases in the middle. Germline V CDR1 and CDR2: SGHTA, FQGNSA. CDR3 loop: CASSLAPGAVGYTF. CDR3 nucleotide sequence: TGTGCCAGCAGCTTAGCGCCAGGGGCCGTTGGCTACACCTTC.

The gene calls are TRBV9 and TRBJ2-2; TRBD2 agrees at 10 bases. Germline CDR1 is SGDLS and CDR2 is YYNGEE. This CDR3 is built from 18 residues. Trimming removed 4 bases from V and 3 bases from J; junction bases left unmatched: 12. DNA for the CDR3: TGTGCCAGCAGCCCCGGGCTAGCGGGGGCGCCCCACACCGGGGAGCTGTTTTTT. Translation: CASSPGLAGAPHTGELFF.

This clonotype occurred a few times. V usage is TRBV5-1 and J usage is TRBJ1-6; D unclear. Germline V CDR1 and CDR2: SGHRS, YFSETQ. The CDR3 spans 15 residues. V shed 1 base and J shed 5 bases, with 10 bases lying between them. The CDR3 loop is CASSLSAVNNSPLHF. The DNA of the CDR3 is TGCGCCAGCAGCTTGTCGGCAGTAAATAATTCACCCCTCCACTTT.

The chain combines TRBV15 with TRBJ2-5; D is possibly TRBD2 (6 bases). CDR3 length: 14 amino acids. The germline V and J ends were trimmed by 0 bases and 3 bases, with 8 bases remaining between them. Germline V lookup: CDR1 LNHNV, CDR2 YYDKDF (reference sequence). The CDR3 spells CATSRDPGEETQYF. In DNA form, the CDR3 reads TGTGCCACCAGCAGAGATCCGGGGGAAGAGACCCAGTACTTC.

V usage is TRBV7-9 and J usage is TRBJ2-7; 7 bases are shared with TRBD1. V gave up 5 bases and J gave up 5 bases; unmatched junction bases: 3. The CDR3 has 12 residues. Germline values: CDR1 SEHNR, CDR2 FQNEAQ (reference sequence). The CDR3 loop is CASSQQGNEQYV. In DNA form, the CDR3 reads TGTGCCAGCAGCCAACAGGGGAACGAGCAGTACGTC.

V usage is TRBV28 and J usage is TRBJ1-5; D is ambiguous. The germline V gene has CDR1 MDHEN and CDR2 SYDVKM. This CDR3 contains 12 residues. V gave up 2 bases and J gave up 5 bases, with 4 bases separating them. The CDR3 sequence is CASSLVDQPQHF. CDR3 DNA sequence: TGTGCCAGCAGTTTAGTTGATCAGCCCCAGCATTTT.

The chain joins TRBV7-6 to TRBJ2-2, with a possible D match to TRBD2 (6 bases). V was shortened by 2 bases and J by 1 base, with 11 bases between the two germline ends. The CDR3 is 16 residues long. Germline V CDR1 and CDR2: SGHVS, FNYEAQ. The CDR3 DNA reads TGTGCCAGCAGCTTATATGGGGGGATGAACACCGGGGAGCTGTTTTTT. Translating it yields CASSLYGGMNTGELFF.

The rearrangement uses TRBV5-1 and TRBJ1-1, with TRBD1 matching over 8 bases. Germline lookup yields CDR1 SGHRS and CDR2 YFSETQ. V was pared by 3 bases and J by 10 bases, with 8 bases of the junction left unmatched. The CDR3 has 13 residues. CDR3 amino acids: CASSWGQGAGAFF. DNA for the CDR3: TGCGCCAGCAGCTGGGGGCAGGGGGCCGGAGCTTTCTTT.

This clonotype was counted only a few times. The V and J genes are TRBV13 and TRBJ2-1, with 11 bases identical to TRBD2. Germline-derived CDR1 and CDR2 are PRHDT and FYEKMQ (reference sequence). The CDR3 is 15 amino acids. V was pared by 5 bases and J by 4 bases, with 4 bases of the junction left unmatched. The CDR3 sequence: CASSRTSGWYNEQFF. DNA for the CDR3: TGTGCCAGCAGCCGGACTAGCGGGTGGTACAATGAGCAGTTCTTC.

Only a few counts were recorded for this clonotype. J is TRBJ2-5 and V is TRBV9; 7 positions agree with TRBD1. V lost 4 bases, J lost 0 bases, and 12 bases stayed unmatched. Looked up from germline, CDR1 is SGDLS and CDR2 is YYNGEE. The CDR3 spans 17 residues. The CDR3 reads CASSNAVGTENQETQYF. The CDR3 DNA follows: TGTGCCAGCAGCAACGCCGTCGGGACAGAAAACCAAGAGACCCAGTACTTC.

This chain joins TRBV9 and TRBJ2-1, with TRBD2 matching over 9 bases. Germline assignment: CDR1 SGDLS and CDR2 YYNGEE. V dropped 0 bases and J dropped 4; count of bases not matched to a gene: 8. CDR3 size: 17 residues. The CDR3 protein is CASSVGIAGEMYNEQFF. The CDR3 DNA follows: TGTGCCAGCAGCGTAGGAATAGCGGGGGAGATGTACAATGAGCAGTTCTTC.

The gene calls are TRBV10-3 and TRBJ2-7; no definite D call. The CDR3 is made up of 14 amino acids. Germline CDR1 reads ENHRY; CDR2 reads SYGVKD. Trimming left V 5 bases short and J 2 bases short, with 13 bases between. The CDR3 DNA follows: TGTGCCATCAGTCCATCCGGATCAACCTACGAGCAGTACTTC. Translated, it gives CAISPSGSTYEQYF.

The V and J genes are TRBV4-2 and TRBJ2-1; a possible D gene is TRBD2 (5 bases). The CDR3 is 16 residues long. Germline assignment: CDR1 LGHNA and CDR2 YNFKEQ. Trimming pared 5 bases from V and 2 bases from J, leaving 16 bases between. CDR3 residues: CASSSRSSTPYNEQFF. The CDR3 DNA is TGTGCCAGCAGCTCCCGTTCTAGCACCCCCTACAATGAGCAGTTCTTC.

The chain carries TRBV4-1 and TRBJ2-7, with 8 bases aligning to TRBD2. Germline CDR1 MGHRA, CDR2 YSYEKL. The length of the CDR3 is 15 residues. Trimming took 3 bases from V and 6 from J; bases not matched to a gene: 10. CDR3 loop: CASSHPPGGIREQYF. In nucleotides, the CDR3 is TGCGCCAGCAGCCATCCCCCGGGGGGGATCCGCGAGCAGTACTTC.

This chain connects TRBV4-3 to TRBJ1-4; D unclear. Looked up from germline, CDR1 is LGHNA and CDR2 is YSLEER. The CDR3 is 12 amino acids. Trimming pared 2 bases from V and 8 bases from J, leaving 6 bases between. The CDR3 protein is CASSQTREKLFF. Here the CDR3 DNA reads TGCGCCAGCAGCCAAACTAGAGAAAAACTGTTTTTT.

This clonotype has more than one count but fewer than ten. The chain recombines TRBV7-7 with TRBJ2-5, with D tentatively TRBD1 (6 bases). The CDR3 has 16 residues. Trimming pared 5 bases from V and 4 bases from J, leaving 20 bases between. CDR1 and CDR2 from the germline V gene are SSHAT and FNYEAQ (reference sequence). The CDR3: CASSPLGGLVGETQYF. In DNA form, the CDR3 reads TGTGCCAGCAGCCCCCTAGGGGGATTAGTTGGAGAGACCCAGTACTTC.

The V and J genes are TRBV20-1 and TRBJ2-5; 8 nucleotides align to TRBD2. The V segment lost 2 bases and the J segment 5 bases; nucleotides outside the gene matches: 7. The CDR3 runs to 14 residues. Germline CDR1 DFQATT, CDR2 SNEGSKA (reference sequence). The CDR3, as DNA: TGCAGTGCTAGAACGGGGGGGCCGTCCGAGACCCAGTACTTC. It encodes CSARTGGPSETQYF.

The chain combines TRBV5-6 with TRBJ2-3; D is possibly TRBD1 (5 bases). The CDR3 totals 15 residues. Trimming removed 1 base from V and 4 bases from J, with 13 bases in between. CDR1 is SGHDT, CDR2 YYEEEE, per germline. This CDR3 is CASSLFGAPPDTQYF. The CDR3 nucleotides are TGTGCCAGCAGCTTGTTTGGGGCCCCCCCAGATACGCAGTATTTT.

This chain joins TRBV28 and TRBJ2-3; 9 nucleotides line up with TRBD2. CDR3 length: 14 amino acids. With 8 bases clipped from V and 6 bases from J, the junction kept 9 bases outside the gene matches. Germline CDR1 MDHEN, CDR2 SYDVKM. CDR3 sequence (DNA): TGTGCCAGCGAATTTAGCGGGGGTCTTGATACGCAGTATTTT. This codes for CASEFSGGLDTQYF. Full variable domain (rest looked up from reference TRBV28 and TRBJ2-3): DVKVTQSSRYLVKRTGEKVFLECVQDMDHENMFWYRQDPGLGLRLIYFSYDVKMKEKGDIPEGYSVSREKKERFSLILESASTNQTSMYLCASEFSGGLDTQYFGPGTRLTVL.